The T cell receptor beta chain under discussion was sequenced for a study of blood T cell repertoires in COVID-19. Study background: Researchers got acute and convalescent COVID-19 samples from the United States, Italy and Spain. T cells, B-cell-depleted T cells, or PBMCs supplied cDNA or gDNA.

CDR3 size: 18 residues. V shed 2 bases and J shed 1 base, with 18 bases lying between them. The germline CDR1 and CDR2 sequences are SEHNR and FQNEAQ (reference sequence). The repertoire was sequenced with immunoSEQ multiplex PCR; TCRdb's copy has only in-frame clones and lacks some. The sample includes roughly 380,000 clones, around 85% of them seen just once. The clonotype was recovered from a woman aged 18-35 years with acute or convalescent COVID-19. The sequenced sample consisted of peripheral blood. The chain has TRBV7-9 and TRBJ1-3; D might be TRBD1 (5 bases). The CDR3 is CASSLRHGRAKSGNTIYF. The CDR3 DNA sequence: TGTGCCAGCAGCTTAAGGCATGGCAGGGCGAAATCTGGAAACACCATATATTTT.